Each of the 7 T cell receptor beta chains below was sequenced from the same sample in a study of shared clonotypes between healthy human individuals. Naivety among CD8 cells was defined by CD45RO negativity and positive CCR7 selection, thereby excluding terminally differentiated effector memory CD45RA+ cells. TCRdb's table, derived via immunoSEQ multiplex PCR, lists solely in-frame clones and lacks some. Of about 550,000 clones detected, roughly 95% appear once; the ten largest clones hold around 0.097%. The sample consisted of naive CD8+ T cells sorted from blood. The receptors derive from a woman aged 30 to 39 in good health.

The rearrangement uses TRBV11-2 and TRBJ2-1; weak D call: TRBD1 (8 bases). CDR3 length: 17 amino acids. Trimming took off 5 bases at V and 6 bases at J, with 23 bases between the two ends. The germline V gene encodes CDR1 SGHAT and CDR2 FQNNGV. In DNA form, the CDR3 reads TGTGCCAGCAGCCACCGGACAGGGACAAAGCGGGGCAATGAGCAGTTCTTC. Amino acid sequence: CASSHRTGTKRGNEQFF.

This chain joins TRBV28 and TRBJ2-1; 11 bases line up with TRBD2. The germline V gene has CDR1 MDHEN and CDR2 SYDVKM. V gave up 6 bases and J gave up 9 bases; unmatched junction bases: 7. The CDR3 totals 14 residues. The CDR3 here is CASRLAGAGGEQFF. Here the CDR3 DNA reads TGTGCCAGCAGACTAGCGGGAGCGGGTGGTGAGCAGTTCTTC.

The CDR3 loop reads CASSEAARDRGPGRDYGYTF. CDR3 DNA sequence: TGTGCCAGCAGTGAAGCGGCCCGGGACAGGGGGCCGGGTAGAGACTATGGCTACACCTTC. The genes are TRBV2 and TRBJ1-2, with 12 bases fitting TRBD1. Germline V gene sequence: CDR1 SNHLY, CDR2 FYNNEI. The CDR3 length is 20 residues. Trimming removed 0 bases from V and 3 bases from J; junction bases left unmatched: 14.

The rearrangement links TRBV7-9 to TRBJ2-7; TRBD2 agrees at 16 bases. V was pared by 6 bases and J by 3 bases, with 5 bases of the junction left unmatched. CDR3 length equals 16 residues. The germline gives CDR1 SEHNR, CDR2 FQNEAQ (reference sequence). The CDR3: CASRPGTSGRDYEQYF. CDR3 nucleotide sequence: TGTGCCAGCAGACCCGGGACTAGCGGGAGGGACTACGAGCAGTACTTC.

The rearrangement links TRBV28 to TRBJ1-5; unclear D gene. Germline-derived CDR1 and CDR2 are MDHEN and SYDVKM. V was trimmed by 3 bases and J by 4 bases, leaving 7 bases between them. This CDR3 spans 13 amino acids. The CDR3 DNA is TGTGCCAGCAGTTTGACCAGAAATCAGCCCCAGCATTTT. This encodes CASSLTRNQPQHF.

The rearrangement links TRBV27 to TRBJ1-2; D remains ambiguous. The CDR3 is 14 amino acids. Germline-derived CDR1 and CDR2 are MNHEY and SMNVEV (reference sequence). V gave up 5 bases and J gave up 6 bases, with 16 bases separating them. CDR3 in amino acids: CASSPQYFPDGYTF. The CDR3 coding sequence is TGTGCCAGCAGTCCACAATATTTTCCTGATGGCTACACCTTC.

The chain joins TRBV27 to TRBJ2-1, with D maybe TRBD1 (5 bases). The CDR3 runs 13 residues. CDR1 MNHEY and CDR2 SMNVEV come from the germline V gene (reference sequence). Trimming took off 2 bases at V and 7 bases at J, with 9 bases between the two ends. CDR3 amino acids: CASSLTQGNEQFF. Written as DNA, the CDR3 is TGTGCCAGCAGTTTAACCCAGGGAAATGAGCAGTTCTTC.